This entry features one T cell receptor (beta chain) sequence. Its antigen remains unknown. Germline CDR1 and CDR2: SGDLS and YYNGEE. V was pared by 4 bases and J by 2 bases, with 7 bases of the junction left unmatched. The CDR3 totals 16 residues. The data are from a study of cytomegalovirus exposure and HLA in healthy donors. Overall study findings and caveats: It was shown in a later analysis that HLA-associated TCR beta chains were more clonally expanded than other, equally common chains. The study put under 200 TCR beta chains on its list as cytomegalovirus-associated. As was reported, the HLA-A and HLA-B alleles of most subjects were accurately predicted from TCR beta sequences.

Primers for the PCR totalled 60 Vbeta and 13 Jbeta. Produced via immunoSEQ multiplex PCR; TCRdb's table is partial and in-frame only. The data contain over 100,000 clones, 70% to 85% of them singletons. The source material was PBMCs. The receptor was isolated from a female donor in good health and CMV-seronegative. The chain combines TRBV9 with TRBJ2-3; 10 bases are shared with TRBD2. The CDR3 DNA reads as TGTGCCAGCAGCATCCTAGCGGGAGAAATCACAGATACGCAGTATTTT. Its translation is CASSILAGEITDTQYF.